This TCR beta chain was found in a study of T cells expressing NK-cell markers. Study details: Seropositivity for HCMV was found in most of the eight sequenced donors, with one seronegative.

Concerning this clonotype itself: The target antigen is unknown.

Findings and limits, study-wide: Over 5 donors carried dominant NKG2C+ clonotypes that made up roughly 1.0-7.5% of their CD8+ T cells.

From the 5' RACE reads, TCRdb lists one entry per CDR3 protein and no DNA. The table lists about 300,000 distinct CDR3 sequences, with 3.5% to 5% in the top ten. CDR1 is MNHEY and CDR2 is SVGAGI in the germline V gene. The CDR3 is 14 residues long. The chain uses TRBV6-5 and TRBJ1-1. The TCR comes from a woman between 18 and 70 years old in good health. The sequenced sample was blood T cells: a sorted CD56 or NKG2C T cell subset, CD4+ or CD8+ T cells, or bulk PBMC T cells (not recorded which). The CDR3 here is CASSYSWGNTEAFF.